This T cell receptor beta chain was documented in a study of T cell responses to AZD1222 COVID-19 vaccine. As for the study in general: Pooled in the analysis were second doses at about 4 or about 12 weeks. The study's findings and limits: The number of AZD1222 recipients seropositive at baseline was only five or six. Samples come after the peak T cell response, not at day 14. Unmutated variant regions are reportedly targeted by nearly half of spike-specific TCRs.

Notes on this clone: What it binds is unknown.

Profiled with immunoSEQ multiplex PCR; TCRdb holds only in-frame clones, not every one. The sample consists of about 130,000 clones, about 89% of them appearing once. The germline V gene has CDR1 MNHEY and CDR2 SVGEGT. CDR3 length: 19 amino acids. Trimming removed 3 bases at V and 6 bases at J, with 28 bases between. Sequenced material: peripheral blood, taken on day 0 of AZD1222 vaccination. The sequence was obtained from an adult in good health. This sequence joins TRBV6-2 or TRBV6-3 and TRBJ2-3; D may be TRBD2 (5 bases). The CDR3 is CASSYGSRVGVVTADTQYF. In nucleotides, the CDR3 is TGTGCCAGCAGTTATGGAAGTAGAGTCGGGGTAGTAACAGCCGATACGCAGTATTTT.